The 27 T cell receptor beta chains in this list originate from one sample, sequenced in a study of cytomegalovirus exposure and HLA in healthy donors. The PCR was carried out with 60 Vbeta primers and 13 Jbeta primers. Generated by immunoSEQ multiplex PCR, the TCRdb table keeps only in-frame clones and is missing some. This sample has roughly 200,000 clones; less than 80% occur once, and the top ten carry approximately 4.4%. Specimen: PBMCs. The receptors shown here come from a woman in her 30s in good health and CMV-seropositive.

This chain joins TRBV5-1 and TRBJ2-1; the match to TRBD2 covers 11 bases. V gave up 4 bases and J gave up 0 bases; unmatched junction bases: 6. Germline CDR1 reads SGHRS; CDR2 reads YFSETQ. The CDR3 totals 17 residues. Here the CDR3 DNA reads TGCGCCAGCAGCGGGACTAGCGGTAGATACTCCTACAATGAGCAGTTCTTC. Translated, it gives CASSGTSGRYSYNEQFF.

The chain is built from TRBV6-6 and TRBJ2-7; D gene uncertain. The CDR3 is 11 residues long. Germline assignment: CDR1 MNHNY and CDR2 SVGAGI (reference sequence). V dropped 5 bases and J dropped 2 bases, with 4 bases sitting between them. This CDR3 is CASSTPYEQYF. DNA for the CDR3: TGTGCCAGCAGTACACCCTACGAGCAGTACTTC.

The sample holds one count of this clone. This sequence joins TRBV5-1 and TRBJ2-5; 9 bases are a match to TRBD2. J was trimmed by 2 bases and V by 0 bases; bases with no gene match: 5. Germline CDR1 SGHRS, CDR2 YFSETQ. This CDR3 has 16 residues. The chain's CDR3 is CASSLGASGAQETQYF. Written as DNA, the CDR3 is TGCGCCAGCAGCTTGGGGGCTAGCGGGGCTCAAGAGACCCAGTACTTC.

The chain carries TRBV30 and TRBJ2-7; 10 bases agree with TRBD2. The J segment lost 4 bases and the V segment lost 3 bases, leaving 21 bases of the junction unmatched. CDR3 size: 19 residues. Germline assignment: CDR1 GTSNPN and CDR2 SVGIG (reference sequence). The CDR3 sequence: CAWRGPRTSGLPTIYEQYF. In DNA form, the CDR3 reads TGTGCCTGGAGAGGACCCCGGACTAGCGGACTACCAACAATATACGAGCAGTACTTC.

V and J are TRBV7-8 and TRBJ1-4; 7 bases match TRBD1. V trimming: 2 bases; J trimming: 8 bases; junction bases outside the gene matches: 8. This CDR3 spans 15 amino acids. The V gene's germline CDR1 is SGHVS and CDR2 FQNEAQ. CDR3 bases: TGTGCCAGCAGCTTACTTAGACAGGGTGCGGAAAAACTGTTTTTT. Encoded protein: CASSLLRQGAEKLFF.

The V call is TRBV7-8, the J call TRBJ1-5; a possible D gene is TRBD1 (6 bases). This CDR3 is 14 amino acids long. Germline CDR1 SGHVS, CDR2 FQNEAQ. The V and J ends lost 3 bases and 3 bases respectively, with 9 bases between them. The CDR3 region is CASSFGTINQPQHF. CDR3 DNA: TGTGCCAGCAGCTTCGGGACAATCAATCAGCCCCAGCATTTT. The complete variable domain, with remaining parts taken from reference TRBV7-8 and TRBJ1-5, reads GAGVSQSPRYKVAKRGQDVALRCDPISGHVSLFWYQQALGQGPEFLTYFQNEAQLDKSGLPSDRFFAERPEGSVSTLKIQRTQQEDSAVYLCASSFGTINQPQHFGDGTRLSIL.

The chain links TRBV11-3 to TRBJ2-5; 9 bases match TRBD2. CDR1 and CDR2 from the germline V gene are SGHNT and YENEEA. This CDR3 is built from 16 residues. The V gene end was trimmed by 5 bases and the J gene end by 5 bases; junction bases not matched to a gene: 12. This chain's CDR3 is CASSPRLAVAAETQYF. The CDR3 coding sequence is TGTGCCAGCAGCCCAAGACTAGCGGTAGCCGCGGAGACCCAGTACTTC.

The sample holds one count of this clone. V and J are TRBV11-2 and TRBJ2-3; 7 bases match TRBD1. With 3 bases clipped from V and 5 bases from J, the junction kept 2 bases outside the gene matches. This CDR3 contains 13 residues. Per germline, CDR1 SGHAT and CDR2 FQNNGV. The CDR3 protein is CASSFRQGDTQYF. Here the CDR3 DNA reads TGTGCCAGCAGCTTTCGACAGGGAGATACGCAGTATTTT. The whole variable domain, remainder taken from reference TRBV11-2 and TRBJ2-3, is EAGVAQSPRYKIIEKRQSVAFWCNPISGHATLYWYQQILGQGPKLLIQFQNNGVVDDSQLPKDRFSAERLKGVDSTLKIQPAKLEDSAVYLCASSFRQGDTQYFGPGTRLTVL.

The V call is TRBV15, the J call TRBJ1-2, with D uncertain. Germline V gene sequence: CDR1 LNHNV, CDR2 YYDKDF (reference sequence). The CDR3 totals 13 residues. V was cut by 1 base and J by 8 bases, with 11 bases left in between. The CDR3 DNA sequence: TGTGCCACCAGCAGAGCAGACGGCGGCGGCTACACCTTC. Encoded protein: CATSRADGGGYTF.

The rearrangement joins TRBV9 to TRBJ1-2; 10 bases are shared with TRBD1. The V and J ends lost 4 bases and 7 bases, in that order; junction bases with no gene match: 7. Germline loops: CDR1 SGDLS, CDR2 YYNGEE. This CDR3 has 14 residues. The CDR3 DNA sequence: TGTGCCAGCAGCTCATCCGGGACAGGGGTTGGCTACACCTTC. Residues: CASSSSGTGVGYTF.

The V gene is TRBV30, the J gene TRBJ1-2, with D tentatively TRBD1 (5 bases). The V gene lost 4 bases and the J gene lost 2 bases, with 8 bases spanning the gap. The germline gives CDR1 GTSNPN, CDR2 SVGIG (reference sequence). The CDR3 has 12 residues. CDR3 nucleotide sequence: TGTGCCTGGATGGGACTGAACTATGGCTACACCTTC. It translates to CAWMGLNYGYTF.

The genes are TRBV30 and TRBJ1-5; D unresolved. From germline, CDR1 is GTSNPN and CDR2 SVGIG (reference sequence). V lost 0 bases and J lost 4, with 7 bases in between. The CDR3 covers 13 residues. In nucleotides, the CDR3 is TGTGCCTGGAGTGTTCAAGAGAATCAGCCCCAGCATTTT. Its translation: CAWSVQENQPQHF.

This chain connects TRBV4-1 to TRBJ1-1; D is perhaps TRBD1 (6 bases). The germline V and J ends were trimmed by 0 bases and 7 bases, with 30 bases remaining between them. CDR3 length: 20 amino acids. Germline CDR1 reads MGHRA; CDR2 reads YSYEKL. The CDR3 here is CASSQDVKSSARGYSFEAFF. The CDR3 nucleotides are TGCGCCAGCAGCCAAGATGTTAAAAGTTCGGCCAGGGGCTATTCTTTTGAAGCTTTCTTT.

The rearrangement joins TRBV7-2 to TRBJ2-5; 9 bases are shared with TRBD1. The junction had 4 bases not matched to a gene; V was cut back by 1 base and J by 4 bases. Germline V CDR1 and CDR2: SGHTA, FQGNSA. The CDR3 covers 15 residues. CDR3 DNA: TGTGCCAGCAGCTTAGGGGTGACAGGGGGAGAGACCCAGTACTTC. The encoded protein is CASSLGVTGGETQYF.

The V call is TRBV5-1, the J call TRBJ1-1, with D possibly TRBD1 on 6 matching bases. Germline CDR1 SGHRS, CDR2 YFSETQ. Trimming stripped 4 bases from V and 3 bases from J, with 10 bases between. The CDR3 runs 13 residues. In DNA, the CDR3 is TGCGCCAGCAGCCCTCGGACAGACACTGAAGCTTTCTTT. Amino acid sequence: CASSPRTDTEAFF.

This clone occurred once. J is TRBJ2-6 and V is TRBV2; possible D gene TRBD2, 6 bases. Germline V gene lookup returns CDR1 SNHLY and CDR2 FYNNEI. This CDR3 has 14 residues. V shed 8 bases and J shed 3 bases, with 11 bases lying between them. The CDR3, as DNA: TGTGCCAGCTGCGCGGGGAGTGGGGCCAACGTCCTGACTTTC. It specifies CASCAGSGANVLTF. Using reference TRBV2 and TRBJ2-6 for the parts outside the CDR3, the full variable domain is EPEVTQTPSHQVTQMGQEVILRCVPISNHLYFYWYRQILGQKVEFLVSFYNNEISEKSEIFDDQFSVERPDGSNFTLKIRSTKLEDSAMYFCASCAGSGANVLTFGAGSRLTVL.

The chain uses TRBV7-6 and TRBJ2-1; weak D call: TRBD1 (6 bases). Germline CDR1 reads SGHVS; CDR2 reads FNYEAQ. Trimming took off 1 base at V and 12 bases at J, with 10 bases between the two ends. The CDR3 has 12 residues. CDR3 sequence reads: CASSLVQGWQFF. CDR3 in DNA: TGTGCCAGCAGCTTAGTTCAGGGGTGGCAGTTCTTC.

The chain uses TRBV7-7 and TRBJ1-1, with a tentative D call TRBD1 (6 bases). Trimming left V 5 bases short and J 4 bases short, with 20 bases between. CDR1 and CDR2 from the germline V gene are SSHAT and FNYEAQ (reference sequence). There are 16 residues in the CDR3. The CDR3 DNA follows: TGTGCCAGCAGCCCGATGGCCGGGGGGGCCGGCACTGAAGCTTTCTTT. Translation gives CASSPMAGGAGTEAFF.

The V and J genes are TRBV9 and TRBJ2-2; D is perhaps TRBD2 (5 bases). Germline lookup yields CDR1 SGDLS and CDR2 YYNGEE. Trimming shortened V by 0 bases and J by 0 bases, and 9 bases separated the two germline ends. The CDR3 loop spans 16 amino acids. The CDR3 loop is CASSVDLAPNTGELFF. DNA for the CDR3: TGTGCCAGCAGCGTAGACCTAGCCCCGAACACCGGGGAGCTGTTTTTT.

The rearrangement uses TRBV14 and TRBJ2-7; no firm D call. CDR3 length equals 11 residues. Trimming removed 1 base at V and 9 bases at J, with 7 bases between. Looked up from germline, CDR1 is SGHDN and CDR2 is FVKESK. Here the CDR3 DNA reads TGTGCCAGCAGCCAAGGTATATGGCAGTACTTC. Translating it yields CASSQGIWQYF.

The chain couples TRBV7-9 to TRBJ1-4; 9 bases are a match to TRBD1. V trimming: 9 bases; J trimming: 8 bases; junction bases outside the gene matches: 10. Germline V gives CDR1 SEHNR, CDR2 FQNEAQ (reference sequence). The CDR3 contains 14 residues. In DNA form, the CDR3 reads TGTGCCAGTCTTCAGGGACAGGGAGAGGAAAAACTGTTTTTT. Translated, it gives CASLQGQGEEKLFF.

The J gene is TRBJ2-2, the V gene TRBV5-4; 7 bases line up with TRBD2. The V gene end was trimmed by 4 bases and the J gene end by 7 bases; junction bases not matched to a gene: 10. CDR1 SGHNT and CDR2 YYREEE come from the germline V gene (reference sequence). This CDR3 is 15 amino acids long. The DNA of the CDR3 is TGTGCCAGCAGCCCGAGCGGGGCCAGTGTCGGGGAGCTGTTTTTT. Encoded protein: CASSPSGASVGELFF.

The chain carries TRBV9 and TRBJ2-1; 8 bases are a match to TRBD2. This CDR3 spans 17 amino acids. CDR1 and CDR2 (germline): SGDLS, YYNGEE. Trimming cost V 2 bases and J 0 bases; bases outside gene matches: 7. The CDR3 here is CASSVLPGGGSYNEQFF. CDR3 sequence (DNA): TGTGCCAGCAGCGTTCTTCCCGGGGGGGGCTCCTACAATGAGCAGTTCTTC. Combining the CDR3 with reference TRBV9 and TRBJ2-1 gives the whole variable domain DSGVTQTPKHLITATGQRVTLRCSPRSGDLSVYWYQQSLDQGLQFLIQYYNGEERAKGNILERFSAQQFPDLHSELNLSSLELGDSALYFCASSVLPGGGSYNEQFFGPGTRLTVL.

This chain joins TRBV11-2 and TRBJ2-7, with 9 bases matching TRBD2. This CDR3 has 14 amino acids. The J segment lost 5 bases and the V segment lost 1 base, leaving 3 bases of the junction unmatched. Germline V gene data show CDR1 as SGHAT and CDR2 as FQNNGV. Here the CDR3 reads CASSLVAGADEQYF. The CDR3 DNA reads TGTGCCAGCAGCTTAGTAGCGGGAGCGGACGAGCAGTACTTC.

J is TRBJ2-2 and V is TRBV15; a weak D match, TRBD1 (5 bases). The length of the CDR3 is 16 residues. Germline V gene lookup returns CDR1 LNHNV and CDR2 YYDKDF (reference sequence). Between the trimmed V and J ends, which lost 5 bases and 1 base, there was a span of 14 bases. CDR3 loop: CATSGETGQNTGELFF. Here the CDR3 DNA reads TGTGCCACCAGCGGGGAAACTGGACAGAACACCGGGGAGCTGTTTTTT.

The chain has TRBV10-3 and TRBJ2-7; 10 positions match TRBD2. The CDR3 spans 14 residues. V trimming: 9 bases; J trimming: 5 bases; junction bases outside the gene matches: 10. CDR1 ENHRY and CDR2 SYGVKD come from the germline V gene. Here the CDR3 reads CAIPLAGEGDEQYF. CDR3 bases: TGTGCCATTCCCCTAGCGGGAGAGGGTGACGAGCAGTACTTC.

The V gene is TRBV4-3, the J gene TRBJ1-1, with D tentatively TRBD1 (6 bases). With 4 bases removed from V and 6 bases from J, the gap between germline ends came to 15 bases. Germline lookup yields CDR1 LGHNA and CDR2 YSLEER. This CDR3 is 14 amino acids long. The CDR3 nucleotides are TGCGCCAGCAGCCTTACAGGGAATAGGCCTGAAGCTTTCTTT. This codes for CASSLTGNRPEAFF.